A single count supports the clone carrying this T cell receptor beta chain. Original handling: Cell counts per sample came from amplifying reference gene primers. Measured with immunoSEQ multiplex PCR; TCRdb has only the in-frame clones, and not every one. V, J and clone size reflect that table, while D and trimming were determined from the DNA. The repertoire holds roughly 250,000 clones, with approximately 85% as singletons. This entry comes from a study of blood T cell repertoires in COVID-19. Study summary: Whether acute or convalescent, the COVID-19 samples came from the United States, Italy and Spain. PBMCs, B-cell-depleted T cells, or T cells were the source of the cDNA or gDNA that made up the material.

The CDR3 covers 13 residues. V lost 8 bases to trimming and J lost 6 bases, with 13 bases between them. The germline CDR1 and CDR2 sequences are MNHEY and SMNVEV (reference sequence). This sequence joins TRBV27 and TRBJ1-4; D gene ambiguous. This receptor was taken from a human donor with COVID-19, enrolled during active disease. The donor label of this sample is uncertain. The sample consisted of peripheral blood. The CDR3 sequence: CASRTALDEKLFF. CDR3 bases: TGTGCCAGCCGGACTGCGTTGGATGAAAAACTGTTTTTT.